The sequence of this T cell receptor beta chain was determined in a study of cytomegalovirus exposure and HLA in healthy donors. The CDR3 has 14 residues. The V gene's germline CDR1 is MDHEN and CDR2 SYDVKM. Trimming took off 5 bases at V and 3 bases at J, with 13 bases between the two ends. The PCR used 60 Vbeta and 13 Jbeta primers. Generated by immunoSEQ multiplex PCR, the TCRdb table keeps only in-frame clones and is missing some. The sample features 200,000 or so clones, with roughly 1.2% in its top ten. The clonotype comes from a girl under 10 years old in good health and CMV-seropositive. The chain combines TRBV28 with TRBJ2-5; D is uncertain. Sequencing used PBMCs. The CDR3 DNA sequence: TGTGCCAGCAGTCCAATGTTCCAGAAAGAGACCCAGTACTTC. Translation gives CASSPMFQKETQYF.